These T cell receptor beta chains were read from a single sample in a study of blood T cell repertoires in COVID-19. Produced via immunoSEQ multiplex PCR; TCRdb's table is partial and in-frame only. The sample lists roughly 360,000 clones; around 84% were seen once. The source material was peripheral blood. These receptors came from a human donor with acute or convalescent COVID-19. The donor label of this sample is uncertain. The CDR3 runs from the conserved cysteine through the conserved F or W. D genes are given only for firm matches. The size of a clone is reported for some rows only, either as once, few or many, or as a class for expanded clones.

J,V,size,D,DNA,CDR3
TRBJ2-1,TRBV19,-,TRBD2,TGTGCCAGTAGTATAGTCATCGGGACTAGCGGGACTAATGAGCAGTTCTTC,CASSIVIGTSGTNEQFF
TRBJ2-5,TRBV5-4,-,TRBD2,TGTGCCAGCAGCGCAGAACTAGCGGGGGGTCGGGAGACCCAGTACTTC,CASSAELAGGRETQYF
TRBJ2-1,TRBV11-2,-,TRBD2,TGTGCCAGCAGCTTGACTAGCGGGAGTACTGAGCAGTTCTTC,CASSLTSGSTEQFF
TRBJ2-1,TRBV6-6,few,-,TGTGCCAGCAGTTATGCCCGACAGAATGAGCAGTTCTTC,CASSYARQNEQFF
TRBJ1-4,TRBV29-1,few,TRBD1,TGCAGCGTTGAAGAACGGACAGGCGGTAAGGTACTGTTTTTT,CSVEERTGGKVLFF
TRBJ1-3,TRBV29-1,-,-,TGCAGCGTTCGTGACAGAAGAAACACCATATATTTT,CSVRDRRNTIYF
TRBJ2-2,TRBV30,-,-,TGTGCCTCCTCCGGGATTTTCATGAACACCGGGGAGCTGTTTTTT,CASSGIFMNTGELFF
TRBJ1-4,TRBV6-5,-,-,TGTGCCAGCAGTTATGCTTCGGGATATGAAAAACTGTTTTTT,CASSYASGYEKLFF
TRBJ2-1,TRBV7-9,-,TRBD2,TGTGCCAGCAGCTTAGGAGGCAGCCGAAGCGGGACTGAGCAGTTCTTC,CASSLGGSRSGTEQFF
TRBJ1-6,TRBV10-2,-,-,TGCGCCAGCAGTCTGGGACTGTTTGCACCCCTCCACTTT,CASSLGLFAPLHF
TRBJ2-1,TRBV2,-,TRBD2,TGTGCCAGCAGTGGAAGTCTAGCGGGAGGAAGCGAGCAGTTCTTC,CASSGSLAGGSEQFF
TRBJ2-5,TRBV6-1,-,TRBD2,TGTGCCAGCAGTGAACTCTTGCAGCGGGGGGGCCCCGAGACCCAGTACTTC,CASSELLQRGGPETQYF
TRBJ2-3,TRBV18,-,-,TGTGCCAGCTCACCAAACAGGCTCACAGATACGCAGTATTTT,CASSPNRLTDTQYF
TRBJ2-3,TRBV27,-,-,TGTGCCAGCGCCAATAGCGGTAGCACAGATACGCAGTATTTT,CASANSGSTDTQYF
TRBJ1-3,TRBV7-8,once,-,TGTGCCAGCAGCTTCTGGGGGCAGGGCCCCCACTCTGGAAACACCATATATTTT,CASSFWGQGPHSGNTIYF
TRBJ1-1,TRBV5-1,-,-,TGCGCCAGCAGACAGACAGCGAACACTGAAGCTTTCTTT,CASRQTANTEAFF